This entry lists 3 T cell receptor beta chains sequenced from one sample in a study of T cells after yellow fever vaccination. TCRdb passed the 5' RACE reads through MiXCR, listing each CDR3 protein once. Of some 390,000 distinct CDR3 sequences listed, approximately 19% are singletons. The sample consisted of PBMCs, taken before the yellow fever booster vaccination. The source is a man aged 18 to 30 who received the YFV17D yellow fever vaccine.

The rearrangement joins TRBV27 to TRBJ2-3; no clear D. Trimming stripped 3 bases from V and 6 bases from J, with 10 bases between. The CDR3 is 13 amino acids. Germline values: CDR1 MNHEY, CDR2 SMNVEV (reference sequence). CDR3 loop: CASSLGSMDTQYF. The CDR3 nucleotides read TGTGCCAGCAGTTTGGGGTCTATGGATACGCAGTATTTT.

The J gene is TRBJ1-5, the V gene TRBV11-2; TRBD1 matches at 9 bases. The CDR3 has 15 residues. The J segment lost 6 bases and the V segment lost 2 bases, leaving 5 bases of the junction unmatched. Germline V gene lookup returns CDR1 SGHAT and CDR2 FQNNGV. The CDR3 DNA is TGTGCCAGCAGCTTAACAGGGGGCTTTGGTCAGCCCCAGCATTTT. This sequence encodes CASSLTGGFGQPQHF.

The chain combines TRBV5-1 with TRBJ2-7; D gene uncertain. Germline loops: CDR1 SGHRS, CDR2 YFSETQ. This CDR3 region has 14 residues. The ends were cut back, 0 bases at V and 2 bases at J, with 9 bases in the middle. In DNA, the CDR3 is TGCGCCAGCAGCTTGGGTCCTCCTCCCTACGAGCAGTACGTC. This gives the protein CASSLGPPPYEQYV.